The source of this T cell receptor beta chain is a study of T cells in Graves' hyperthyroidism and ophthalmopathy. The CDR3 sequence is 16 residues long. The V segment lost 10 bases and the J segment 3 bases; nucleotides outside the gene matches: 16. TCR beta CDR3 sequences were amplified from RNA transcripts. First-round RT-PCR targeting the TCR CDR3 was performed with the HTBI primer set. TCRdb itself ran the multiplex PCR reads through MiXCR, one entry per CDR3 protein. The profile covers around 520,000 distinct CDR3 sequences, with around 24% appearing a single time and approximately 10% taken by the ten largest.

This sequence was found in a woman in her twenties or thirties with Graves' ophthalmopathy. The specimen sequenced was blood. The chain joins TRBV12-3 or TRBV12-4 to TRBJ1-2, with 8 positions matching TRBD1. The DNA of the CDR3 is TGTGCCACCTGGGGCCACGACAGGGGAGGTGACTATGGCTACACCTTC. Protein: CATWGHDRGGDYGYTF.